This entry describes one TCR beta chain. This record comes from a study of blood T cells in healthy people across ages. Germline assignment: CDR1 SGDLS and CDR2 YYNGEE. The CDR3 is 15 amino acids. Through a sample-barcoded 5' primer and a J-beta primer mix, a second PCR was run for roughly 7 to 12 cycles. TCRdb recomputed calls from the 5' RACE reads with MiXCR, one row per CDR3 protein. The repertoire holds hundreds of thousands of distinct CDR3 sequences, with about a fifth as singletons. Sequenced: blood. This TCR was recovered from a man between 65 and 80 years old in good health. The chain has TRBV9 and TRBJ2-5; maybe TRBD2 (6 bases). The J call may be faulty, since TRBJ2-1 better matches the DNA end. CDR3 nucleotide sequence: TGTGCCAGCAGCAAGGGCGGGGATAATCTAAGTGAGCAGTTCTTC. Translation: CASSKGGDNLSEQFF.